The 11 T cell receptor beta chains listed next were all sequenced from one sample in a study of OX40 agonist ivuxolimab in advanced cancers. Assay used: immunoSEQ multiplex PCR; TCRdb lists only in-frame clones, some missing. Counted here are around 83,000 clones, 91% occurring once; the ten biggest clones make up about 2.1%. The sample here was CD4+ or CD8+ T cells sorted from blood, taken in a trial of the OX40 agonist ivuxolimab. The receptors come from an adult with an advanced solid tumor such as melanoma, head and neck, liver or kidney cancer.

V is TRBV7-2 and J is TRBJ2-2; possible D gene TRBD1, 5 bases. The germline V gene encodes CDR1 SGHTA and CDR2 FQGNSA. The CDR3 has 15 residues. V was clipped by 0 bases and J by 5 bases, with 10 bases between them. This chain's CDR3 is CASSLAERGTGELFF. In DNA, the CDR3 is TGTGCCAGCAGCTTAGCGGAAAGGGGAACCGGGGAGCTGTTTTTT.

V gene TRBV2 combines with J gene TRBJ1-1; the match to TRBD1 covers 8 bases. Germline V gene sequence: CDR1 SNHLY, CDR2 FYNNEI. There are 15 residues in the CDR3. V shed 8 bases and J 6 bases; nucleotides not matched to a gene: 14. The CDR3 is CASSAGPQGEAEAFF. Here the CDR3 DNA reads TGTGCCAGCTCCGCGGGACCACAGGGGGAGGCTGAAGCTTTCTTT. The full variable domain, rest sourced from reference TRBV2 and TRBJ1-1, is EPEVTQTPSHQVTQMGQEVILRCVPISNHLYFYWYRQILGQKVEFLVSFYNNEISEKSEIFDDQFSVERPDGSNFTLKIRSTKLEDSAMYFCASSAGPQGEAEAFFGQGTRLTVV.

The chain couples TRBV28 to TRBJ2-4; possibly TRBD2 for D (5 bases). This CDR3 is built from 14 residues. The germline V and J ends were trimmed by 3 bases and 6 bases, with 12 bases remaining between them. Germline values: CDR1 MDHEN, CDR2 SYDVKM. For the CDR3, the DNA is TGTGCCAGCAGTTTTGGGAGTTCAAGAAACATTCAGTACTTC. Its translation is CASSFGSSRNIQYF.

The rearrangement uses TRBV5-1 and TRBJ2-7; D possibly corresponds to TRBD2 (5 bases). CDR1 SGHRS and CDR2 YFSETQ come from the germline V gene. Trimming left V 0 bases short and J 2 bases short, with 9 bases between. CDR3 length: 14 amino acids. The CDR3 coding sequence is TGCGCCAGCAGCTTGGATCCGGGGACCTACGAGCAGTACTTC. It is translated as CASSLDPGTYEQYF.

This clone was seen a single time. The chain uses TRBV7-3 and TRBJ2-1; D is perhaps TRBD1 or TRBD2 (6 bases each). The CDR3 is 16 residues long. The germline V gene has CDR1 SGHTA and CDR2 FQGTGA. Between the trimmed V and J ends, which lost 1 base and 7 bases, there was a span of 17 bases. In DNA, the CDR3 is TGTGCCAGCAGCTTAATTCCGGGGAGAGGGGGGAATGAGCAGTTCTTC. This gives the protein CASSLIPGRGGNEQFF.

The J gene is TRBJ2-7, the V gene TRBV6-6, with a tentative D call TRBD1 (5 bases). Germline V gene sequence: CDR1 MNHNY, CDR2 SVGAGI (reference sequence). The CDR3 consists of 13 residues. Trimming stripped 5 bases from V and 0 bases from J, with 8 bases between. The CDR3 loop reads CASSIRVSYEQYF. The CDR3, as DNA: TGTGCCAGCAGTATCAGGGTCTCCTACGAGCAGTACTTC.

The chain carries TRBV5-1 and TRBJ2-3; TRBD2 agrees at 14 bases. Germline V lookup: CDR1 SGHRS, CDR2 YFSETQ. The CDR3 contains 16 residues. V lost 3 bases to trimming and J lost 4 bases; unmatched junction nucleotides: 4. CDR3 in DNA: TGCGCCAGCAGCTACGGGACTAGCGGGAGCGCAGATACGCAGTATTTT. Protein sequence: CASSYGTSGSADTQYF.

This sequence joins TRBV28 and TRBJ1-5; D might be TRBD1 (5 bases). V lost 7 bases and J lost 0, with 13 bases in between. This CDR3 has 15 residues. Germline V lookup: CDR1 MDHEN, CDR2 SYDVKM. The CDR3 nucleotides read TGTGCCAGCACCCGGACACTCTATAGCAATCAGCCCCAGCATTTT. Translating it yields CASTRTLYSNQPQHF.

CDR3 residues: CASNSDLTGEQYF. The CDR3 nucleotides are TGTGCCAGTAACTCGGACCTCACGGGCGAGCAGTACTTC. This chain links TRBV19 with TRBJ2-7, with D uncertain. The CDR3 covers 13 residues. Trimming shortened V by 7 bases and J by 6 bases, and 16 bases separated the two germline ends. Looked up from germline, CDR1 is LNHDA and CDR2 is SQIVND (reference sequence).

The chain employs TRBV11-2 and TRBJ2-1; the match to TRBD2 covers 8 bases. V dropped 1 base and J dropped 2; count of bases not matched to a gene: 10. The CDR3 has 18 amino acids. Germline CDR1 SGHAT, CDR2 FQNNGV. The CDR3 here is CASSLVPTSGLTYNEQFF. CDR3 DNA: TGTGCCAGCAGCTTAGTCCCTACTAGCGGTCTAACCTACAATGAGCAGTTCTTC.

The chain has TRBV18 and TRBJ1-1, with TRBD1 as a possible D gene (6 bases). The V gene's germline CDR1 is KGHSH and CDR2 LQKENI. Trimming shortened V by 2 bases and J by 0 bases, and 7 bases separated the two germline ends. This CDR3 is 14 amino acids long. This chain's CDR3 is CASSPRQVNTEAFF. The CDR3 nucleotides are TGTGCCAGCTCACCAAGACAGGTGAACACTGAAGCTTTCTTT.